Given below is one TCR beta chain in context. Researchers sorted participants into cohorts using their self-reported clinical history. The data belong to a study of blood T cell repertoires in COVID-19. The V gene's germline CDR1 is SGHRS and CDR2 YFSETQ. The CDR3 totals 17 residues. The V gene end was trimmed by 0 bases and the J gene end by 4 bases; junction bases not matched to a gene: 9. TCRdb's table, derived via immunoSEQ multiplex PCR, lists solely in-frame clones and lacks some. The sample shows around 190,000 clones, about 77% of them seen only once. Sequencing used PBMCs or T cells enriched from blood (not recorded which). The source is a woman between 50 and 59 years old with acute COVID-19. The chain uses TRBV5-1 and TRBJ2-5; 10 bases are shared with TRBD2. In DNA, the CDR3 is TGCGCCAGCAGCTTGGCGGGGGCTAGCGGGGGTGTAGAGACCCAGTACTTC. Encoded protein: CASSLAGASGGVETQYF.